Listed below are T cell receptor beta chains from one sample, sequenced in a study of PD-1 blockade in classical Hodgkin lymphoma. Measured with immunoSEQ multiplex PCR; TCRdb has only the in-frame clones, and not every one. Counted here are more than 40,000 clones, roughly 80% occurring once; the ten biggest clones make up about a fifth. The sample here was peripheral blood mononuclear cells (PBMCs), taken at baseline. The receptors shown here come from a human donor with classical Hodgkin lymphoma. Both conserved end residues are part of each CDR3.

V gene: TRBV6-5
J gene: TRBJ1-1
CDR3 protein: CASSYSNAGATEAFF

V gene: TRBV27
J gene: TRBJ1-1
CDR3 protein: CASSSGRAEAFF

V gene: TRBV6-5
J gene: TRBJ2-7
CDR3 protein: CATADRFYEQYF

V gene: TRBV18
J gene: TRBJ2-1
CDR3 protein: CASSPVPPRDRAYNEQFF

V gene: TRBV6-6
J gene: TRBJ2-3
CDR3 protein: CASGAGGSDTQYF

V gene: TRBV18
J gene: TRBJ1-1
CDR3 protein: CASSPQFVQVNTEAFF

V gene: TRBV29-1
J gene: TRBJ1-1
CDR3 protein: CSARTPEAFF

V gene: TRBV27
J gene: TRBJ1-1
CDR3 protein: CASSVRFGTEAFF

V gene: TRBV6-6
J gene: TRBJ2-1
CDR3 protein: CASTFWAPSREQFF

V gene: TRBV5-8
J gene: TRBJ1-4
CDR3 protein: CASSVWTGGNEKLFF

V gene: TRBV7-3
J gene: TRBJ2-7
CDR3 protein: CASSQRGGSYEQYF

V gene: TRBV7-9
J gene: TRBJ2-7
CDR3 protein: CASSFIPGVGEQYF

V gene: TRBV19
J gene: TRBJ2-1
CDR3 protein: CAIGGPYYNEQFF

V gene: TRBV10-3
J gene: TRBJ1-4
CDR3 protein: CAIRGTGNEKLFF

V gene: TRBV5-4
J gene: TRBJ1-2
CDR3 protein: CASSFGQDYGYTF

V gene: TRBV6-1
J gene: TRBJ2-4
CDR3 protein: CASSANLGQGDYF

V gene: TRBV6-1
J gene: TRBJ2-7
CDR3 protein: CASSEPGQGSYEQYF

V gene: TRBV28
J gene: TRBJ1-2
CDR3 protein: CASGEYSYGYTF

V gene: TRBV5-6
J gene: TRBJ2-1
CDR3 protein: CASSIGNEQFF

V gene: TRBV27
J gene: TRBJ2-5
CDR3 protein: CASSLGSKGARETQYF

V gene: TRBV30
J gene: TRBJ2-5
CDR3 protein: CAWTTGGGWETQYF

V gene: TRBV29-1
J gene: TRBJ1-1
CDR3 protein: CSVENGGNTEAFF

V gene: TRBV29-1
J gene: TRBJ2-7
CDR3 protein: CSFKEGGSVYEQYF

V gene: TRBV10-3
J gene: TRBJ1-3
CDR3 protein: CAISESGISGNTIYF

V gene: TRBV19
J gene: TRBJ1-2
CDR3 protein: CASSIYRGYTF

V gene: TRBV19
J gene: TRBJ2-5
CDR3 protein: CASSIDSGRQTQYF

V gene: TRBV6-6
J gene: TRBJ1-2
CDR3 protein: CASSYVGQGNYGYTF

V gene: TRBV5-1
J gene: TRBJ2-1
CDR3 protein: CASSLSSYNEQFF